The subject of this entry is one T cell receptor beta chain. Methods used by the authors: Using reference gene primer amplification, nucleated cell counts were estimated. TCRdb keeps only in-frame clones here, not all; method: immunoSEQ multiplex PCR. V and J calls and clone size are copied from that table; D and trimming were computed from the DNA. The sample has around 180,000 clones; around 87% are singletons. This entry belongs to a study of blood T cell repertoires in COVID-19. The sample was peripheral blood. The TCR originated in a middle-aged man with active or convalescent COVID-19.

CDR3 protein: CASSSTWSGEGEAFF. The CDR3 bases are TGCGCCAGCAGCTCGACCTGGTCTGGGGAGGGAGAAGCTTTCTTT. The genes are TRBV5-1 and TRBJ1-1; the D is unclear. Germline CDR1 reads SGHRS; CDR2 reads YFSETQ. CDR3 length: 15 amino acids. The V end lost 3 bases, the J end lost 8 bases, and 20 bases lay between the germline ends.